These T cell receptor beta chains were read from a single sample in a study of glioma-infiltrating T cells after dendritic cell vaccination. Profiling relied on immunoSEQ multiplex PCR, and the TCRdb table lists in-frame clones only, not all of them. The sample has about 50,000 clones, 85% seen once. Here the sequenced sample was blood, taken after dendritic cell vaccination. The receptors come from a human donor with glioblastoma. Each CDR3 is given with its conserved first and last residue. A D gene is named only where the DNA matches it firmly. Only some rows state a clone size, as once, few, many or a class for expanded clones.

v_gene,abundance,j_gene,d_gene,CDR3aa,CDR3nt
TRBV4-1,-,TRBJ1-5,-,CASSQGRARGGNQPQHF,TGCGCCAGCAGCCAAGGTCGGGCCAGGGGAGGCAATCAGCCCCAGCATTTT
TRBV30,-,TRBJ2-7,-,CAWKTDKLEQYF,TGTGCCTGGAAAACGGACAAACTCGAGCAGTACTTC
TRBV15,-,TRBJ1-2,TRBD1,CATSSWGQGARGYTF,TGTGCCACCAGCTCCTGGGGGCAGGGGGCGAGGGGCTACACCTTC
TRBV6-6,few,TRBJ2-3,TRBD2,CASGRGGTSTDTQYF,TGTGCCAGCGGACGGGGGGGAACTAGCACAGATACGCAGTATTTT
TRBV4-3,few,TRBJ2-5,TRBD2,CASSPRGGGLSETQYF,TGCGCCAGCAGCCCCCGCGGCGGGGGGTTGTCAGAGACCCAGTACTTC
TRBV6-6,-,TRBJ1-2,-,CASSYTKTNYGYTF,TGTGCCAGCAGCTACACTAAAACCAACTATGGCTACACCTTC
TRBV6-1,few,TRBJ1-1,-,CASSETTGNTEAFF,TGTGCCAGCAGTGAAACGACGGGGAACACTGAAGCTTTCTTT
TRBV5-4,-,TRBJ2-7,TRBD2,CASSRGLAGEQYF,TGTGCCAGCAGCCGAGGACTAGCGGGCGAGCAGTACTTC
TRBV25-1,-,TRBJ1-2,-,CASSEAGMYGYTF,TGTGCCAGCAGTGAAGCAGGGATGTATGGCTACACCTTC
TRBV9,-,TRBJ2-2,-,CASSVGLHGGAGELFF,TGTGCCAGCAGCGTAGGTCTCCACGGTGGAGCCGGGGAGCTGTTTTTT
TRBV9,-,TRBJ2-5,-,CASSVAPPAGETQYF,TGTGCCAGCAGCGTAGCCCCCCCGGCGGGAGAGACCCAGTACTTC
TRBV28,-,TRBJ1-2,-,CASSDRTMVVTF,TGTGCCAGCAGTGACAGAACTATGGTTGTCACCTTC
TRBV6-1,-,TRBJ2-7,TRBD1,CASRRTGGSSYF,TGTGCCAGCAGGAGGACAGGGGGCTCCTCGTACTTC
TRBV5-4,once,TRBJ2-1,-,CASSLGGGSSYNEQFF,TGTGCCAGCAGCCTGGGAGGGGGCAGCTCCTACAATGAGCAGTTCTTC
TRBV6-5,-,TRBJ1-2,-,CASSSPRDGYTF,TGTGCCAGCAGTTCACCACGGGATGGCTACACCTTC
TRBV9,once,TRBJ2-7,-,CASSVGGDESYEQYF,TGTGCCAGCAGCGTAGGCGGTGATGAGTCCTACGAGCAGTACTTC
TRBV4-2,once,TRBJ2-7,TRBD1,CASSQGQAASYEQYF,TGTGCCAGCAGCCAGGGACAGGCCGCCTCGTACGAGCAGTACTTC
TRBV29-1,-,TRBJ1-4,TRBD1,CSANDRVGEKLFF,TGCAGCGCCAATGACAGGGTAGGGGAAAAACTGTTTTTT
TRBV4-2,few,TRBJ2-1,-,CASSPGGGGRNYNEQFF,TGTGCCAGCAGCCCCGGTGGTGGCGGGCGGAACTACAATGAGCAGTTCTTC
TRBV4-2,-,TRBJ1-2,-,CASSQIQGFYGYTF,TGTGCCAGCAGCCAAATCCAGGGCTTCTATGGCTACACCTTC
TRBV2,-,TRBJ2-1,-,CASRARTDSYNEQFF,TGTGCCAGCAGGGCCCGGACAGATTCCTACAATGAGCAGTTCTTC
TRBV29-1,-,TRBJ1-1,-,CSADRGRTEAFF,TGCAGCGCCGATCGGGGGAGGACTGAAGCTTTCTTT
TRBV7-9,-,TRBJ1-2,-,CASSLAAGRDYTF,TGTGCCAGCAGCTTAGCCGCGGGGAGAGACTACACCTTC
TRBV15,-,TRBJ1-2,-,CATSRDNWWQASEANYGYTF,TGTGCCACCAGCAGAGATAATTGGTGGCAGGCGAGTGAAGCTAACTATGGCTACACCTTC
TRBV21-1,-,TRBJ2-1,-,CASRIERGYNEQFF,TGTGCCAGCAGGATCGAGCGGGGCTACAATGAGCAGTTCTTC
TRBV6-5,-,TRBJ1-1,-,CASRHRENTEAFF,TGTGCCAGCAGGCACAGGGAGAACACTGAAGCTTTCTTT
TRBV11-1,once,TRBJ2-7,TRBD1,CASSLDRGEYEQYF,TGTGCCAGCAGCTTGGACAGGGGAGAGTACGAGCAGTACTTC
TRBV7-2,-,TRBJ1-2,-,CASSLVAEGYGYTF,TGTGCCAGCAGCTTAGTGGCTGAGGGCTATGGCTACACCTTC
TRBV5-4,-,TRBJ2-7,-,CASSPYRTGRDFYEQYF,TGTGCCAGCAGCCCCTATAGGACAGGGAGGGATTTCTACGAGCAGTACTTC
TRBV4-1,-,TRBJ1-6,TRBD1,CASSDGFPGQGTVVF,TGCGCCAGCAGCGATGGATTTCCGGGACAGGGGACCGTAGTGTTT
TRBV14,few,TRBJ1-4,TRBD1,CASSLQGVKLFF,TGTGCCAGCAGCCTACAGGGGGTAAAACTGTTTTTT
TRBV4-2,-,TRBJ2-3,TRBD2,CASSQAVVSGVDTQYF,TGTGCCAGCAGCCAAGCGGTTGTTAGCGGGGTAGATACGCAGTATTTT
TRBV5-1,-,TRBJ1-5,-,CASSSGNQPQHF,TGCGCCAGCAGCTCGGGAAATCAGCCCCAGCATTTT
TRBV4-3,-,TRBJ2-3,TRBD2,CASSRTTSGGADTQYF,TGCGCCAGCAGCCGGACCACTAGCGGGGGGGCGGATACGCAGTATTTT
TRBV11-2,-,TRBJ2-1,TRBD2,CASDRGGGSYNEQFF,TGTGCCAGCGATCGGGGGGGTGGTTCCTACAATGAGCAGTTCTTC
TRBV6-6,-,TRBJ2-2,TRBD1,CASSQGQGAGELFF,TGTGCCAGCAGTCAAGGACAGGGGGCCGGGGAGCTGTTTTTT
TRBV2,few,TRBJ2-1,TRBD1,CALTGTGRYNEQFF,TGTGCCTTAACGGGGACAGGGCGTTACAATGAGCAGTTCTTC
TRBV11-2,-,TRBJ2-5,TRBD1,CASSLTDRGWETQYF,TGTGCCAGCAGCCTAACGGACAGGGGGTGGGAGACCCAGTACTTC
TRBV11-2,-,TRBJ2-3,TRBD2,CASSGLALGGTDTQYF,TGTGCCAGCAGTGGACTAGCACTTGGGGGCACAGATACGCAGTATTTT
TRBV5-1,-,TRBJ2-7,TRBD2,CASSSRGGVSYEQYF,TGCGCCAGCAGCTCCCGGGGAGGGGTTTCCTACGAGCAGTACTTC